This TCR beta chain appears in the sequencing data of a study of technical replicates of blood from a few donors. Sequenced by immunoSEQ multiplex PCR; TCRdb stores in-frame clones only, minus some. The sample contains some 81,000 clones, 90% to 95% of which appear only once. Per germline, CDR1 SGDLS and CDR2 YYNGEE. With 4 bases clipped from V and 14 bases from J, the junction kept 5 bases outside the gene matches. The CDR3 has 13 residues. The sequencing sample was made of T cells isolated from PBMCs. The TCR comes from a human donor in good health. The chain couples TRBV9 to TRBJ2-1, with TRBD2 matching 14 bases. For the CDR3, the DNA is TGTGCCAGCAGCTCAAGGACTAGCGGGGGGAAGTTCTTC. Protein: CASSSRTSGGKFF.